This TCR beta chain was sequenced during a study of technical replicates of blood from several donors. CDR1 is SSHAT and CDR2 is FNYEAQ in the germline V gene (reference sequence). The V end lost 4 bases, the J end lost 12 bases, and 16 bases lay between the germline ends. The CDR3 is 13 amino acids. Sequenced by immunoSEQ multiplex PCR; TCRdb stores in-frame clones only, minus some. The sample comprises tens of thousands of clones, roughly 95% of which are singletons, and 4.2% rests with the top ten. The source is a human donor in good health. Some clones in this sample may be carry-over from other donors' samples. The chain has TRBV7-7 and TRBJ2-1; tentative D call: TRBD1 (6 bases). The sequenced sample was PBMCs. The CDR3 region has the DNA TGTGCCAGCAGCTCTGGGGGCGGCAGCATGCAGTTCTTC. Its protein is CASSSGGGSMQFF.